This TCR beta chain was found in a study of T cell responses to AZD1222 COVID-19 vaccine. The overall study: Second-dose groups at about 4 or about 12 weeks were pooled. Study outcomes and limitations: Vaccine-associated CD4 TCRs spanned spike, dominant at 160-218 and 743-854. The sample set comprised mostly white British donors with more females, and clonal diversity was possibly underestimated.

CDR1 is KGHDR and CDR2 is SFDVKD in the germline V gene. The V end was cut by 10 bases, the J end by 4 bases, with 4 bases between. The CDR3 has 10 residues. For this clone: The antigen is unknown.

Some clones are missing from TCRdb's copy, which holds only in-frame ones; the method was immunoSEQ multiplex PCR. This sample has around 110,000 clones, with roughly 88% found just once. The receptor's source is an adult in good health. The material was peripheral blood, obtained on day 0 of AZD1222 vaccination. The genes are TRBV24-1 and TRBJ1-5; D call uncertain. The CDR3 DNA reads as TGTGCCACAATAAATCAGCCCCAGCATTTT. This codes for CATINQPQHF.